The 11 T cell receptor beta chains below all came from one sample that was sequenced in a study of T cell responses to AZD1222 COVID-19 vaccine. The data were produced by immunoSEQ multiplex PCR, yet TCRdb's version contains in-frame clones alone and is incomplete. This table holds about 84,000 clones, approximately 90% found once. Specimen: peripheral blood, collected on day 0 of AZD1222 vaccination. The receptors were sampled from an adult in good health.

The V and J genes are TRBV9 and TRBJ2-7, with TRBD1 matching 7 bases. Trimming at V came to 4 bases and at J to 4 bases, leaving 5 bases not matched to a gene. The CDR3 extends over 13 amino acids. Germline V gene data show CDR1 as SGDLS and CDR2 as YYNGEE. The CDR3 reads CASSKTGSYEQYF. In DNA form, the CDR3 reads TGTGCCAGCAGCAAGACAGGGTCGTACGAGCAGTACTTC.

This chain links TRBV18 with TRBJ1-5; TRBD1 might be the D (6 bases). Germline values: CDR1 KGHSH, CDR2 LQKENI. Trimming left V 3 bases short and J 1 base short, with 10 bases between. The CDR3 has 15 residues. CDR3 DNA sequence: TGTGCCAGCTCACCCCCAGGGGTGAGCAATCAGCCCCAGCATTTT. It specifies CASSPPGVSNQPQHF.

This chain joins TRBV19 and TRBJ2-5; D may be TRBD1 or TRBD2 (6 bases each). Trimming took 5 bases from V and 9 from J, leaving 16 bases between them. The CDR3 extends over 13 amino acids. Germline V gene sequence: CDR1 LNHDA, CDR2 SQIVND (reference sequence). Written as DNA, the CDR3 is TGTGCCAGTAGTCGGAGGGGGGCCTTGGCCCAGTACTTC. It encodes CASSRRGALAQYF.

This chain uses TRBV4-3 with TRBJ2-2; maybe TRBD2 (6 bases). The CDR3 is 18 residues long. CDR1 and CDR2 from the germline V gene are LGHNA and YSLEER. Trimming took off 0 bases at V and 0 bases at J, with 14 bases between the two ends. The CDR3 loop reads CASSQERAQRANTGELFF. In DNA form, the CDR3 reads TGCGCCAGCAGCCAAGAGAGGGCCCAGCGGGCGAACACCGGGGAGCTGTTTTTT.

The chain carries TRBV6-2 or TRBV6-3 and TRBJ1-5; D is unresolved. This CDR3 has 15 amino acids. The V end lost 5 bases, the J end lost 0 bases, and 11 bases lay between the germline ends. Germline values: CDR1 MNHEY, CDR2 SVGEGT. CDR3 in amino acids: CASSRGLNSNQPQHF. DNA for the CDR3: TGTGCCAGCAGTCGGGGATTAAATAGCAATCAGCCCCAGCATTTT.

The chain has TRBV19 and TRBJ1-5; no firm D call. This CDR3 has 14 residues. Trimming stripped 3 bases from V and 2 bases from J, with 8 bases between. Germline V gene lookup returns CDR1 LNHDA and CDR2 SQIVND (reference sequence). The CDR3 region is CASSMRVGNQPQHF. The CDR3 DNA reads as TGTGCCAGTAGTATGAGGGTTGGCAATCAGCCCCAGCATTTT.

The chain recombines TRBV29-1 with TRBJ2-1; 10 nucleotides agree with TRBD2. The germline gives CDR1 SQVTM, CDR2 ANQGSEA. This CDR3 region has 13 residues. J lost 7 bases, V lost 6 bases, and 6 bases had no gene match. As DNA, the CDR3 is TGCAGCGTGGGGGGACTAGCGTTGAATGAGCAGTTCTTC. This codes for CSVGGLALNEQFF.

This clone showed up just once. V and J are TRBV24-1 and TRBJ2-3; D possibly corresponds to TRBD1 (5 bases). V lost 3 bases and J 6 bases, leaving 9 bases between the germline ends. Per germline, CDR1 KGHDR and CDR2 SFDVKD. The CDR3 runs 13 residues. CDR3 residues: CATSDQGRDTQYF. The CDR3 bases are TGTGCCACCAGTGATCAGGGAAGGGATACGCAGTATTTT.

The chain joins TRBV29-1 to TRBJ2-1; 16 bases line up with TRBD2. The CDR3 sequence is 18 residues long. Germline assignment: CDR1 SQVTM and CDR2 ANQGSEA. The J segment lost 0 bases and the V segment lost 3 bases, leaving 5 bases of the junction unmatched. CDR3 protein: CSVDSGLAGGFSYNEQFF. The CDR3 nucleotides are TGCAGCGTTGATTCGGGACTAGCGGGAGGGTTCTCCTACAATGAGCAGTTCTTC.

The genes are TRBV7-6 and TRBJ2-7; the D gene could be TRBD1 or TRBD2 (6 bases each). The CDR3 runs to 16 residues. The V end lost 1 base, the J end lost 3 bases, and 16 bases lay between the germline ends. Germline lookup yields CDR1 SGHVS and CDR2 FNYEAQ. CDR3 sequence: CASSLEGGRGDYEQYF. The CDR3 bases are TGTGCCAGCAGCTTAGAAGGCGGAAGGGGGGACTACGAGCAGTACTTC.

The chain joins TRBV5-4 to TRBJ2-1; D ambiguous. Germline assignment: CDR1 SGHNT and CDR2 YYREEE (reference sequence). This CDR3 has 13 amino acids. The V end was cut by 0 bases, the J end by 5 bases, with 6 bases between. CDR3 residues: CASSLARHNEQFF. The CDR3 region has the DNA TGTGCCAGCAGCTTGGCGCGGCACAATGAGCAGTTCTTC.